These 3 T cell receptor beta chains came from one sample sequenced in a study of blood T cell repertoires in COVID-19. The repertoire was sequenced with immunoSEQ multiplex PCR; TCRdb's copy has only in-frame clones and lacks some. Among roughly 190,000 clones listed, around 90% were seen once. Sequenced material: PBMCs or T cells enriched from blood (not recorded which). These receptors all come from a woman aged 25 to 45 who had recovered from COVID-19.

The chain links TRBV5-1 to TRBJ1-1; D possibly corresponds to TRBD1 (5 bases). The CDR3 consists of 13 residues. Per the germline V gene, CDR1 is SGHRS and CDR2 is YFSETQ. With 6 bases removed from V and 6 bases from J, the gap between germline ends came to 15 bases. DNA of the CDR3: TGCGCCAGCACCCGGACGGGGGTGCCTGAAGCTTTCTTT. Protein sequence: CASTRTGVPEAFF.

The chain is built from TRBV5-6 and TRBJ2-7, with TRBD2 matching 8 bases. The ends lost 4 bases at V and 0 bases at J; junction bases unmatched: 9. Germline V lookup: CDR1 SGHDT, CDR2 YYEEEE. CDR3 length equals 16 residues. The CDR3 nucleotides are TGTGCCAGCAGCCCTCGGGGGGGGACGATCTCCTACGAGCAGTACTTC. Protein: CASSPRGGTISYEQYF.

The V gene is TRBV5-6, the J gene TRBJ1-6; 7 bases map to TRBD1. V trimming: 0 bases; J trimming: 7 bases; junction bases outside the gene matches: 7. In germline, CDR1 is SGHDT, CDR2 YYEEEE. CDR3 length: 16 amino acids. The CDR3 sequence: CASSLGTGRGNSPLHF. CDR3 sequence (DNA): TGTGCCAGCAGCTTGGGAACGGGCAGGGGGAATTCACCCCTCCACTTT.